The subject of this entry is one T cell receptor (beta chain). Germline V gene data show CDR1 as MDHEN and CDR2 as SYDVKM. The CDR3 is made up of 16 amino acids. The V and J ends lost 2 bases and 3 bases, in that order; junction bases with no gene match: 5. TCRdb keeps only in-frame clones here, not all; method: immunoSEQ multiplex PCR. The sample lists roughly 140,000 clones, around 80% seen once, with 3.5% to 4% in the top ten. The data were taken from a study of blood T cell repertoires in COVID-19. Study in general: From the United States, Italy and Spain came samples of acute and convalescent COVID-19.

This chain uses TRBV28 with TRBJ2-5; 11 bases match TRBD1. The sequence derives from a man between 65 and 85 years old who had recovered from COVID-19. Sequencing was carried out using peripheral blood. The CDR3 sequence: CASSLRTGGPKETQYF. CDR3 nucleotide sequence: TGTGCCAGCAGTTTACGGACAGGGGGCCCTAAAGAGACCCAGTACTTC.